This T cell receptor beta chain appears in the sequencing data of a study of blood T cells in healthy people across ages. Across the study: About one barcoded beta molecule per two T cells was the capture yield of template switching. Study observations and caveats: Naive T cell percentage by flow cytometry tracked strongly with beta diversity.

This clonotype was seen more than once but under ten times. Its antigen remains unknown. The CDR3 is made up of 17 amino acids. CDR1 KGHSH and CDR2 LQKENI come from the germline V gene. V was clipped by 3 bases and J by 3 bases; unmatched bases: 11. A second PCR of about 6 to 11 cycles used a sample-barcoded 5' primer and a J-beta primer mix. TCRdb processed the 5' RACE reads anew with MiXCR; each CDR3 protein has one entry. The table lists around 800,000 distinct CDR3 sequences, around 25% of them singletons, with 2.5% to 3.5% in the top ten. The same sample was also used in a study of T cells of mothers and their children. That study reports: Persistent microchimeric T cell clones were sought, and none were detected.

The receptor's source is a boy aged 5-17 years in good health. Material: blood. The rearrangement joins TRBV18 to TRBJ2-5, with 9 bases that match TRBD1. The CDR3 region is CASSPFRTGAVEETQYF. The CDR3 bases are TGTGCCAGCTCACCTTTTCGGACAGGGGCGGTGGAAGAGACCCAGTACTTC.